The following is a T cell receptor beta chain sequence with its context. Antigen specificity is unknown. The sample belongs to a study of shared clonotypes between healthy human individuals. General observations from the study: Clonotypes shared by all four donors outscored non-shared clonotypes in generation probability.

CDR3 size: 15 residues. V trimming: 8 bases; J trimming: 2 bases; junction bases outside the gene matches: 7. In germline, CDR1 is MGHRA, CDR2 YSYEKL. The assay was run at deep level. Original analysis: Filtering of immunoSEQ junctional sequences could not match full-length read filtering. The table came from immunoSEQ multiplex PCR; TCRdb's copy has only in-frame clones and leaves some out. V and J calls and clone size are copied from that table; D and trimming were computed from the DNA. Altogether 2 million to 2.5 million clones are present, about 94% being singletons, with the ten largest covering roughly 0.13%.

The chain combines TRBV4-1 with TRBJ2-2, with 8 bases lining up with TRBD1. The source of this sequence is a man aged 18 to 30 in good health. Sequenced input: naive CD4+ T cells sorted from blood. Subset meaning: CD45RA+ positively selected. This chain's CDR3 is CASRIGQGNTGELFF. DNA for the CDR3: TGCGCCAGCCGAATCGGACAGGGAAACACCGGGGAGCTGTTTTTT.